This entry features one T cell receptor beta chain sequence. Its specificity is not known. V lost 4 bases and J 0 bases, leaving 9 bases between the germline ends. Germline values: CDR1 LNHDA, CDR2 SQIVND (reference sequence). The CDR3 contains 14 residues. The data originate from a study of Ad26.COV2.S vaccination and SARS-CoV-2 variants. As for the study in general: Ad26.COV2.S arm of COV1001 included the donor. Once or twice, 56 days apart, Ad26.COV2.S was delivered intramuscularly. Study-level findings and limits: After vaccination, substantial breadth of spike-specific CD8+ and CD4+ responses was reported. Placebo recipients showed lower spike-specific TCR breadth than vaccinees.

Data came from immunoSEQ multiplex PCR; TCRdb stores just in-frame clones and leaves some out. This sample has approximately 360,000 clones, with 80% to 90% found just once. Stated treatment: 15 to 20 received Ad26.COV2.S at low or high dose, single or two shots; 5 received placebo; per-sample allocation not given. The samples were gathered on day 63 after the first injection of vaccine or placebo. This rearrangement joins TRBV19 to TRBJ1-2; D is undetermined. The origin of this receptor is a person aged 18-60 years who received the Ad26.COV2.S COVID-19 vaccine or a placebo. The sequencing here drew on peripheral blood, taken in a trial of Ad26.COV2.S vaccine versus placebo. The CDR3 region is CASSRGGSNYGYTF. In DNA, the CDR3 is TGTGCCAGTAGTAGGGGTGGGTCTAACTATGGCTACACCTTC.